One and the same sample provided the 25 T cell receptor beta chains below, sequenced in a study of blood T cell repertoires in COVID-19 (dated by TCRdb to 2018 to 2021). To prepare the library, the immunoSEQ multiplex PCR assay was applied. TCRdb took over this immuneACCESS table, retaining in-frame rearrangements with V and J assigned. Such tables are incomplete; in checked studies, under half of the missing clones stem from an unresolved V gene, and the remainder is unexplained. Here the sample has over 85,000 clones; roughly 84% occur a single time. Around 5.3% of the sample comes from the top ten. The sequencing input was peripheral blood. All receptors come from a woman older than 75 with acute or convalescent COVID-19.

This chain uses TRBV2 with TRBJ1-5; possible D gene TRBD1, 5 bases. The CDR3 loop spans 14 amino acids. Germline lookup yields CDR1 SNHLY and CDR2 FYNNEI. Trimming removed 4 bases at V and 5 bases at J, with 12 bases between. The CDR3 sequence is CASSGGFIDQPQHF. CDR3 nucleotide sequence: TGTGCCAGCAGTGGGGGCTTCATCGATCAGCCCCAGCATTTT.

V is TRBV27 and J is TRBJ2-5, with no clear D. Trimming removed 3 bases at V and 5 bases at J, with 10 bases between. Per germline, CDR1 MNHEY and CDR2 SMNVEV (reference sequence). CDR3 length: 13 residues. CDR3 region: CASSLGRRETQYF. DNA of the CDR3: TGTGCCAGCAGTTTGGGTAGGCGGGAGACCCAGTACTTC.

The DNA of the CDR3 is TGTGCCAGCAGCAAATATAATGAAAAACTGTTTTTT. Amino acids: CASSKYNEKLFF. The chain links TRBV5-6 to TRBJ1-4; D remains unclear. The CDR3 spans 12 residues. V lost 4 bases, J lost 4 bases, and 5 bases lay in between. Germline V gene data show CDR1 as SGHDT and CDR2 as YYEEEE. Full variable domain (remainder filled in from reference TRBV5-6 and TRBJ1-4): DAGVTQSPTHLIKTRGQQVTLRCSPKSGHDTVSWYQQALGQGPQFIFQYYEEEERQRGNFPDRFSGHQFPNYSSELNVNALLLGDSALYLCASSKYNEKLFFGSGTQLSVL.

The rearrangement links TRBV13 to TRBJ2-5; no definite D call. The CDR3 runs to 11 residues. Per germline, CDR1 PRHDT and CDR2 FYEKMQ (reference sequence). Deletions cut 6 bases from V and 4 bases from J, with 6 bases between. The CDR3 DNA is TGTGCCAGCAGGCGAGGAGAGACCCAGTACTTC. Residues: CASRRGETQYF.

The chain carries TRBV5-8 and TRBJ1-3, with 7 positions matching TRBD1. The J segment lost 2 bases and the V segment lost 4 bases, leaving 6 bases of the junction unmatched. CDR3 length: 15 amino acids. CDR1 is SGHTS, CDR2 YDEGEE, per germline. CDR3 sequence (DNA): TGTGCCAGCAGCCTAGACAGGGTGGCTGGAAACACCATATATTTT. Its protein product is CASSLDRVAGNTIYF. Based on the CDR3 plus reference TRBV5-8 and TRBJ1-3, the full variable domain is EAGVTQSPTHLIKTRGQQATLRCSPISGHTSVYWYQQALGLGLQFLLWYDEGEERNRGNFPPRFSGRQFPNYSSELNVNALELEDSALYLCASSLDRVAGNTIYFGEGSWLTVV.

This chain connects TRBV6-2 or TRBV6-3 to TRBJ1-4, with 8 nucleotides matching TRBD1. The CDR3 runs to 17 residues. V dropped 5 bases and J dropped 3; count of bases not matched to a gene: 11. Germline V lookup: CDR1 MNHEY, CDR2 SVGEGT. The CDR3 DNA reads as TGTGCCAGCAGTCGCGACGCAGGGGGCGCGCCTAATGAAAAACTGTTTTTT. This codes for CASSRDAGGAPNEKLFF.

V usage is TRBV3-1 (or the pseudogene TRBV3-2) and J usage is TRBJ1-5; a possible D gene is TRBD1 (5 bases). Germline assignment: CDR1 LGHDT and CDR2 YNNKEL (reference sequence). This CDR3 is 15 amino acids long. The ends were cut back, 7 bases at V and 7 bases at J, with 20 bases in the middle. Here the CDR3 reads CASTGGDGLGQPQHF. CDR3 sequence (DNA): TGTGCCAGCACGGGGGGAGACGGCCTGGGGCAGCCCCAGCATTTT.

V gene TRBV6-2 or TRBV6-3 combines with J gene TRBJ2-3; TRBD2 matches at 11 bases. CDR3 length equals 15 residues. Germline loops: CDR1 MNHEY, CDR2 SVGEGT. Trimming at V came to 6 bases and at J to 4 bases, leaving 6 bases not matched to a gene. CDR3 nucleotides: TGTGCCAGCAGCTATAGCGGGGGGGCGTCAGATACGCAGTATTTT. Encoded protein: CASSYSGGASDTQYF.

The chain employs TRBV30 and TRBJ1-2, with no clear D. V shed 3 bases and J shed 4 bases, with 12 bases lying between them. CDR3 length: 13 amino acids. Germline CDR1 and CDR2: GTSNPN and SVGIG (reference sequence). In nucleotides, the CDR3 is TGTGCCTGGAGAGGCGGGCTGGGCTATGGCTACACCTTC. As protein: CAWRGGLGYGYTF.

The chain has TRBV6-5 and TRBJ2-7; TRBD1 aligns across 7 bases. Germline V gene lookup returns CDR1 MNHEY and CDR2 SVGAGI. With V trimmed by 6 bases and J by 1 base, 6 bases remained unmatched. The CDR3 is 14 residues long. In nucleotides, the CDR3 is TGTGCCAGCAGGGGGACAGTAAAGTCCTACGAGCAGTACTTC. Encoded protein: CASRGTVKSYEQYF.

The CDR3 is CASSGTGNNEQFF. CDR3 DNA sequence: TGTGCCAGTAGTGGGACAGGGAACAATGAGCAGTTCTTC. V usage is TRBV19 and J usage is TRBJ2-1, with 9 bases that match TRBD1. The V gene's germline CDR1 is LNHDA and CDR2 SQIVND (reference sequence). The CDR3 is 13 residues long. J was trimmed by 5 bases and V by 5 bases; bases with no gene match: 1.

V gene TRBV7-9 combines with J gene TRBJ2-1, with 8 bases aligning to TRBD2. The junction had 13 bases not matched to a gene; V was cut back by 1 base and J by 5 bases. The germline CDR1 and CDR2 sequences are SEHNR and FQNEAQ (reference sequence). CDR3 length equals 18 residues. This CDR3 reads CASSLGPQLAAENNEQFF. In DNA form, the CDR3 reads TGTGCCAGCAGCTTAGGACCCCAACTAGCGGCGGAAAACAATGAGCAGTTCTTC.

The V call is TRBV12-3 or TRBV12-4, the J call TRBJ1-6; D gene uncertain. The V gene lost 4 bases and the J gene lost 9 bases, with 10 bases spanning the gap. The CDR3 runs 13 residues. The CDR3 region has the DNA TGTGCCAGCAGTTCGGGTCTTCCTTCACCCCTCCACTTT. Protein sequence: CASSSGLPSPLHF.

This sequence joins TRBV4-1 and TRBJ1-5; the match to TRBD1 covers 11 bases. This CDR3 spans 18 amino acids. Trimming at V came to 4 bases and at J to 0 bases, leaving 8 bases not matched to a gene. Germline V gives CDR1 MGHRA, CDR2 YSYEKL. The CDR3 is CASSPGQGAGYSNQPQHF. CDR3 sequence (DNA): TGCGCCAGCAGCCCCGGACAGGGGGCAGGGTATAGCAATCAGCCCCAGCATTTT.

The chain couples TRBV5-1 to TRBJ2-3; D may be TRBD1 (6 bases). Between the trimmed V and J ends, which lost 7 bases and 2 bases, there was a span of 17 bases. CDR1 is SGHRS and CDR2 is YFSETQ in the germline V gene. The CDR3 is made up of 15 amino acids. This CDR3 reads CASRTDSQNTDTQYF. The CDR3 DNA reads TGCGCCAGCCGAACGGACAGCCAGAACACAGATACGCAGTATTTT.

The gene calls are TRBV24-1 and TRBJ1-1; D call uncertain. Germline lookup yields CDR1 KGHDR and CDR2 SFDVKD. The CDR3 spans 14 residues. The V end was cut by 6 bases, the J end by 0 bases, with 10 bases between. CDR3 sequence: CATSQDLMNTEAFF. The CDR3, as DNA: TGTGCCACCAGTCAGGATCTCATGAACACTGAAGCTTTCTTT.

The rearrangement links TRBV19 to TRBJ2-3, with D possibly being TRBD1 (6 bases). The V end was cut by 2 bases, the J end by 9 bases, with 9 bases between. The CDR3 length is 12 residues. CDR1 LNHDA and CDR2 SQIVND come from the germline V gene (reference sequence). The chain's CDR3 is CASSILQGTQYF. The CDR3 DNA sequence: TGTGCCAGTAGTATACTCCAGGGGACGCAGTATTTT.

V gene TRBV30 combines with J gene TRBJ2-7; 14 nucleotides line up with TRBD2. After removal of 5 bases from V and 2 bases from J, the junction contained 2 bases not matched to a gene. The CDR3 is 14 amino acids. Germline CDR1 GTSNPN, CDR2 SVGIG (reference sequence). CDR3 sequence: CAWATSGGAYEQYF. CDR3 DNA: TGTGCCTGGGCGACTAGCGGGGGGGCCTACGAGCAGTACTTC.

The V call is TRBV29-1, the J call TRBJ1-2; weak D call: TRBD1 (6 bases). From germline, CDR1 is SQVTM and CDR2 ANQGSEA. This CDR3 has 14 amino acids. V lost 7 bases to trimming and J lost 3 bases, with 18 bases between them. CDR3 sequence: CSAKGGARDYGYTF. CDR3 coding DNA: TGCAGCGCCAAGGGGGGGGCGCGGGACTATGGCTACACCTTC.

The chain employs TRBV2 and TRBJ1-1; 7 bases align to TRBD1. V was clipped by 6 bases and J by 4 bases; unmatched bases: 8. Germline V gene sequence: CDR1 SNHLY, CDR2 FYNNEI. The CDR3 sequence is 14 residues long. In DNA, the CDR3 is TGTGCCAGCAGGGGGGACAGCCGGGGCACTGAAGCTTTCTTT. Translated: CASRGDSRGTEAFF.

The count of this clone is one. This chain links TRBV9 with TRBJ2-7, with 10 bases matching TRBD2. V lost 2 bases, J lost 5 bases, and 4 bases stayed unmatched. The germline V gene has CDR1 SGDLS and CDR2 YYNGEE. This CDR3 has 14 amino acids. CDR3 amino acids: CASSVGTSVHEQYF. DNA for the CDR3: TGTGCCAGCAGCGTGGGGACTAGCGTCCACGAGCAGTACTTC.

V usage is TRBV10-3 and J usage is TRBJ2-1, with 9 positions matching TRBD2. This CDR3 has 17 amino acids. CDR1 ENHRY and CDR2 SYGVKD come from the germline V gene. J lost 7 bases, V lost 2 bases, and 12 bases had no gene match. CDR3 in amino acids: CAISEHRTSADGNEQFF. DNA of the CDR3: TGTGCCATCAGTGAGCACCGGACTAGCGCCGATGGGAATGAGCAGTTCTTC.

The CDR3 reads CASSSSGISGSPLHF. Written as DNA, the CDR3 is TGTGCCAGTAGTAGCTCCGGGATCAGTGGATCACCCCTCCACTTT. This chain connects TRBV19 to TRBJ1-6; D not certain. This CDR3 contains 15 residues. V was trimmed by 4 bases and J by 10 bases, leaving 17 bases between them. Germline lookup yields CDR1 LNHDA and CDR2 SQIVND (reference sequence).

In this sample, this clone turned up a few times. The V gene is TRBV6-5, the J gene TRBJ2-7; TRBD1 aligns across 7 bases. This CDR3 has 14 residues. The trim removed 6 bases at V and 2 bases at J, leaving 7 bases unmatched. Per the germline V gene, CDR1 is MNHEY and CDR2 is SVGAGI. CDR3 in DNA: TGTGCCAGCAGCGCACGGACAGGAGCCTACGAGCAGTACTTC. Its translation is CASSARTGAYEQYF.

This clone was detected only a few times. V usage is TRBV19 and J usage is TRBJ1-5; D possibly corresponds to TRBD1 (5 bases). The CDR3 loop spans 14 amino acids. Germline V gives CDR1 LNHDA, CDR2 SQIVND (reference sequence). Trimming removed 6 bases from V and 6 bases from J, with 15 bases in between. CDR3 sequence reads: CASSKASGGQPQHF. The CDR3 coding sequence is TGTGCCAGTAGCAAGGCCTCGGGGGGTCAGCCCCAGCATTTT.